The clone carrying this T cell receptor beta chain appeared many times. Its antigen is undetermined. The data stem from a study of identical twins. Overall study results and limits: Out-of-frame sharing of TCR alpha in monozygotic twins was underestimated by models.

TCRdb passed the 5' RACE reads through MiXCR, listing each CDR3 protein once. The sample has some 330,000 distinct CDR3 sequences; roughly 9% are singletons. Germline V gene data show CDR1 as SQVTM and CDR2 as ANQGSEA. This CDR3 has 16 residues. V lost 5 bases and J lost 0, with 14 bases in between. The chain uses TRBV29-1 and TRBJ2-6; weak D call: TRBD2 (5 bases). The material sequenced was naive T cells sorted from blood. The receptor comes from a woman in her forties or fifties in good health. CDR3 sequence (DNA): TGCAGCGTTAAAGCGGACCCCGGCTCTGGGGCCAACGTCCTGACTTTC. This codes for CSVKADPGSGANVLTF. Full variable domain (remainder filled in from reference TRBV29-1 and TRBJ2-6): SAVISQKPSRDICQRGTSLTIQCQVDSQVTMMFWYRQQPGQSLTLIATANQGSEATYESGFVIDKFPISRPNLTFSTLTVSNMSPEDSSIYLCSVKADPGSGANVLTFGAGSRLTVL.